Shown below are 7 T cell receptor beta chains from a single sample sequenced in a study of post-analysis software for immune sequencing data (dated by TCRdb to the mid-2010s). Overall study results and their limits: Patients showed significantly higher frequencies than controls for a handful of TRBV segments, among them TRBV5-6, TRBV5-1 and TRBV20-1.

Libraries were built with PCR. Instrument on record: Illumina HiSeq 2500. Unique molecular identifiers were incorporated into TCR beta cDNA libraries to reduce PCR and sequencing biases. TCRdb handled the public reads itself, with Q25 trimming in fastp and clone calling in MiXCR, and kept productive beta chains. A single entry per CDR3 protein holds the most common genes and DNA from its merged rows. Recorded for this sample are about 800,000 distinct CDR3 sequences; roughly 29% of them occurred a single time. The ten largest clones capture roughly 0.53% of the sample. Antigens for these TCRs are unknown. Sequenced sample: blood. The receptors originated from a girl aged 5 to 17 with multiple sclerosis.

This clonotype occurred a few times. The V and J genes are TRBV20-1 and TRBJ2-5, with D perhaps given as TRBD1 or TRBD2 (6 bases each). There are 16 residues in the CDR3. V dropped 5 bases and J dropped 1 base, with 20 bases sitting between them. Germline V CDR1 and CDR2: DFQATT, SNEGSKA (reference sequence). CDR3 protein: CSARGQGLIGQETQYF. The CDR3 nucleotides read TGCAGTGCTCGGGGGCAGGGACTTATAGGCCAAGAGACCCAGTACTTC.

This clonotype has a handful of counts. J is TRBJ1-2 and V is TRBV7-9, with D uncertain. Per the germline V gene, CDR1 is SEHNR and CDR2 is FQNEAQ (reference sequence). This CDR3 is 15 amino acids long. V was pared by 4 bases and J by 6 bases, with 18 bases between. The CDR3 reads CASSSSGPRLDGYTF. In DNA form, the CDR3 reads TGTGCCAGCAGCTCCTCCGGCCCTCGACTGGATGGCTACACCTTC.

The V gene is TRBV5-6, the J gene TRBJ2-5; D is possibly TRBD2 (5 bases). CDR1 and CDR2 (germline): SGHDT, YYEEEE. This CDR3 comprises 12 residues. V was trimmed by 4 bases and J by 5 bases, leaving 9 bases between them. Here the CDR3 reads CASSRTWETQYF. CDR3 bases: TGTGCCAGCAGCCGGACTTGGGAGACCCAGTACTTC.

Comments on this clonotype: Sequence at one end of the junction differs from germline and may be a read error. The CDR3 bases are TGCGCTAGCAGCGCCGGAAATAATGAGCAGTTCTTC. It encodes CASSAGNNEQFF. The V and J genes are TRBV5-1 and TRBJ2-1; unclear D gene. Germline V lookup: CDR1 SGHRS, CDR2 YFSETQ. This CDR3 comprises 12 residues.

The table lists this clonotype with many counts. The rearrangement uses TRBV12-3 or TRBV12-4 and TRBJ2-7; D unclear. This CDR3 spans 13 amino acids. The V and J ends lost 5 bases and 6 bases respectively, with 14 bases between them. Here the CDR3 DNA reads TGTGCCAGCAGTCCCGGCCGGGTGGGCGAGCAGTACTTC. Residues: CASSPGRVGEQYF.

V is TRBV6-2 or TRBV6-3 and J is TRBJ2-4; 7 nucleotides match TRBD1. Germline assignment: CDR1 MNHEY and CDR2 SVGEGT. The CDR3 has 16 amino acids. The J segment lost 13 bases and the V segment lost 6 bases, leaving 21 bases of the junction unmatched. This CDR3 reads CASRPRTGVQGWEQYF. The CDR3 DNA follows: TGTGCCAGCAGACCGAGGACAGGCGTCCAAGGTTGGGAGCAGTACTTC.

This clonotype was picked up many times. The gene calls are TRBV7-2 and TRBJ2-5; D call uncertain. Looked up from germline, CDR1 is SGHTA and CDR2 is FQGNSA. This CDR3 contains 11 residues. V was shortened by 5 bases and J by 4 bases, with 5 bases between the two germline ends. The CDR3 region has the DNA TGTGCCAGCAGCCACGGAGAGACCCAGTACTTC. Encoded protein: CASSHGETQYF.